A selection of T cell receptor beta chains follows, all from one sample in a study of T cell repertoires in cytomegalovirus infection. These receptors have no known antigen. One entry per CDR3 protein results from TCRdb running MiXCR on the reads. The sample shows about 830,000 distinct CDR3 sequences, about 30% of them seen only once. The sample was cultured CD8+ T cells from PBMCs, taken from culture after CMV antigen stimulation. Every receptor here comes from a human donor in good health (CMV status not recorded). Some clones in this sample may be carry-over from other donors' samples. Each CDR3 is given with its conserved first and last residue. The order of the fields is CDR3 DNA, CDR3 protein, J gene, V gene, CDR3 length, D gene, clone size. A D gene is named only where the DNA matches it firmly. Rows may omit the clone size; those that give it use once, few, many or a size class.

CDR3 DNA: TGTGCCAGCAGTTACCTGTGGGGGGACACAGATACGCAGTATTTT
CDR3 protein: CASSYLWGDTDTQYF
J gene: TRBJ2-3
V gene: TRBV6-2/TRBV6-3
CDR3 length: 15
D gene: NA
clone size: NA

CDR3 DNA: TGTGCCAGCAGTCCTCTTGAACCGTACGTAACAGGTTTGTCGAACACTGAAGCTTTCTTT
CDR3 protein: CASSPLEPYVTGLSNTEAFF
J gene: TRBJ1-1
V gene: TRBV2
CDR3 length: 20
D gene: NA
clone size: NA

CDR3 DNA: TGTGCCAGCTCACCAGAAGTCGGGAGCTCCTACAATGAGCAGTTCTTC
CDR3 protein: CASSPEVGSSYNEQFF
J gene: TRBJ2-1
V gene: TRBV18
CDR3 length: 16
D gene: NA
clone size: NA

CDR3 DNA: TGTGCCAGGGGCGACAGGAGTTCCGAATATGGGCAGTTCTTC
CDR3 protein: CARGDRSSEYGQFF
J gene: TRBJ2-1
V gene: TRBV5-8
CDR3 length: 14
D gene: NA
clone size: NA

CDR3 DNA: TGTGCCAGCAGCTCCTACCCGGGACTAGCGGGGCCTACCTACGAGCAGTACTTC
CDR3 protein: CASSSYPGLAGPTYEQYF
J gene: TRBJ2-7
V gene: TRBV7-1
CDR3 length: 18
D gene: TRBD2
clone size: NA

CDR3 DNA: TGCGCCAGCAGCCAAGAAGGCAGGGCGGCGGATGGCTACACCTTC
CDR3 protein: CASSQEGRAADGYTF
J gene: TRBJ1-2
V gene: TRBV4-1
CDR3 length: 15
D gene: NA
clone size: NA

CDR3 DNA: TGCAGTGCTAGAGTTTGGGCCGGGACTAGCGGGGGGGCCCTGGACGAGCAGTACTTC
CDR3 protein: CSARVWAGTSGGALDEQYF
J gene: TRBJ2-7
V gene: TRBV20-1
CDR3 length: 19
D gene: TRBD2
clone size: few

CDR3 DNA: TGTGCCATCAGTGAATTAAGGGTCGCCGGCGGAGTGGGCGGCACAGATACGCAGTATTTT
CDR3 protein: CAISELRVAGGVGGTDTQYF
J gene: TRBJ2-3
V gene: TRBV10-3
CDR3 length: 20
D gene: NA
clone size: NA

CDR3 DNA: TGCGCCAGCAGCTTAAAGGACAGGGTTAACAATGAGCAGTTCTTC
CDR3 protein: CASSLKDRVNNEQFF
J gene: TRBJ2-1
V gene: TRBV5-1
CDR3 length: 15
D gene: TRBD1
clone size: NA

CDR3 DNA: TGTGCCAGCAGCCACCGGGACAGAGGGAACACTGAAGCTTTCTTT
CDR3 protein: CASSHRDRGNTEAFF
J gene: TRBJ1-1
V gene: TRBV7-9
CDR3 length: 15
D gene: TRBD1
clone size: few